The 11 T cell receptor beta chains below come from one sample, sequenced in a study of post-analysis software for immune sequencing data. Study outcomes and limitations: Higher frequency in patients than in controls was seen for several TRBV segments, with TRBV5-6, TRBV5-1 and TRBV20-1 among them.

Antigens for these TCRs are unknown. cDNA libraries of TCR beta carried unique molecular identifiers. TCRdb analysed the PCR reads with MiXCR anew, one entry per CDR3 protein. The sample shows hundreds of thousands of distinct CDR3 sequences, roughly 50% of them seen only once. Sample: blood. These receptors were taken from a girl aged 5-17 years with multiple sclerosis.

The rearrangement uses TRBV30 and TRBJ2-5, with D perhaps TRBD2 (7 bases). The germline gives CDR1 GTSNPN, CDR2 SVGIG (reference sequence). The CDR3 sequence is 17 residues long. V was trimmed by 2 bases and J by 1 base, leaving 20 bases between them. CDR3 DNA: TGTGCCTGGAGTATCCTCACGGGGGGCGTGGGCCAAGAGACCCAGTACTTC. Translating it yields CAWSILTGGVGQETQYF.

This sequence joins TRBV20-1 and TRBJ2-7; 7 nucleotides align to TRBD2. Germline-derived CDR1 and CDR2 are DFQATT and SNEGSKA (reference sequence). The trim removed 0 bases at V and 9 bases at J, leaving 5 bases unmatched. This CDR3 region has 12 residues. In nucleotides, the CDR3 is TGCAGTGCTAGAGAGGCTAGCGGATTGCAGTACTTC. It yields the protein CSAREASGLQYF.

V usage is TRBV6-5 and J usage is TRBJ2-2, with 8 positions matching TRBD1. The germline CDR1 and CDR2 sequences are MNHEY and SVGAGI. Trimming cost V 3 bases and J 5 bases; bases outside gene matches: 11. The length of the CDR3 is 17 residues. The CDR3: CASSYYWQGAVTGELFF. The DNA of the CDR3 is TGTGCCAGCAGTTATTACTGGCAGGGGGCCGTGACCGGGGAGCTGTTTTTT.

The genes are TRBV6-4 and TRBJ1-2; TRBD1 aligns across 7 bases. This CDR3 is built from 12 residues. Germline V gene data show CDR1 as MRHNA and CDR2 as SNTAGT. The trim removed 4 bases at V and 7 bases at J, leaving 3 bases unmatched. The CDR3 DNA reads TGTGCCAGCAGTGCAGGGGGGACTGGCTACACCTTC. Translation gives CASSAGGTGYTF.

The V call is TRBV3-1, the J call TRBJ1-4; D is uncertain. This CDR3 comprises 17 residues. Germline V gene lookup returns CDR1 LGHDT and CDR2 YNNKEL (reference sequence). V was shortened by 0 bases and J by 8 bases, with 19 bases between the two germline ends. CDR3 coding DNA: TGTGCCAGCAGCCAAGATTCGAGGGTAATCGCGAAAGAAAAACTGTTTTTT. Translated: CASSQDSRVIAKEKLFF.

The table lists this clonotype with a few counts. The chain uses TRBV28 and TRBJ1-2; D is unclear. The CDR3 is 12 residues long. CDR1 MDHEN and CDR2 SYDVKM come from the germline V gene. V dropped 3 bases and J dropped 5 bases, with 7 bases sitting between them. CDR3 bases: TGTGCCAGCAGTTTGGGGTTATATGGCTACACCTTC. As protein: CASSLGLYGYTF.

The chain recombines TRBV7-8 with TRBJ1-5; 7 nucleotides line up with TRBD1. The CDR3 is made up of 16 amino acids. Germline CDR1 SGHVS, CDR2 FQNEAQ. Germline trimming cut 0 bases from V and 5 bases from J; bases unmatched to any gene: 7. The CDR3: CASSLAQYRGYQPQHF. The CDR3 DNA follows: TGTGCCAGCAGCTTAGCGCAGTACAGGGGCTATCAGCCCCAGCATTTT.

This chain's CDR3 is CASSYPGTGLHEQFF. For the CDR3, the DNA is TGTGCCAGCAGCTACCCCGGGACAGGGTTACATGAGCAGTTCTTC. The rearrangement links TRBV7-9 to TRBJ2-1; TRBD1 matches 9 bases. The length of the CDR3 is 15 residues. Trimming took 4 bases from V and 8 from J; bases not matched to a gene: 9. Germline CDR1 is SEHNR and CDR2 is FQNEAQ (reference sequence).

V and J are TRBV5-1 and TRBJ1-2; no clear D gene. Germline loops: CDR1 SGHRS, CDR2 YFSETQ. The CDR3 covers 14 residues. Trimming took 0 bases from V and 2 from J, leaving 8 bases between them. The CDR3 nucleotides read TGCGCCAGCAGCTTGGACAGCGAAAACTATGGCTACACCTTC. Protein: CASSLDSENYGYTF.

The genes are TRBV7-3 and TRBJ2-7; no definite D call. This CDR3 region has 15 residues. Trimming took off 0 bases at V and 7 bases at J, with 16 bases between the two ends. The germline gives CDR1 SGHTA, CDR2 FQGTGA. CDR3 sequence (DNA): TGTGCCAGCAGCTTAACGGCGCAGCCGTCAGCTGAGCAGTACTTC. Protein product: CASSLTAQPSAEQYF. Supplemented by reference TRBV7-3 and TRBJ2-7, the full variable domain reads GAGVSQTPSNKVTEKGKYVELRCDPISGHTALYWYRQSLGQGPEFLIYFQGTGAADDSGLPNDRFFAVRPEGSVSTLKIQRTERGDSAVYLCASSLTAQPSAEQYFGPGTRLTVT.

The chain carries TRBV6-6 and TRBJ1-2, with TRBD1 as a possible D gene (5 bases). The CDR3 runs 15 residues. CDR1 MNHNY and CDR2 SVGAGI come from the germline V gene (reference sequence). With 8 bases removed from V and 0 bases from J, the gap between germline ends came to 16 bases. The chain's CDR3 is CASLDSIPANYGYTF. The CDR3 nucleotides read TGTGCCAGCCTAGACAGCATCCCAGCTAACTATGGCTACACCTTC.